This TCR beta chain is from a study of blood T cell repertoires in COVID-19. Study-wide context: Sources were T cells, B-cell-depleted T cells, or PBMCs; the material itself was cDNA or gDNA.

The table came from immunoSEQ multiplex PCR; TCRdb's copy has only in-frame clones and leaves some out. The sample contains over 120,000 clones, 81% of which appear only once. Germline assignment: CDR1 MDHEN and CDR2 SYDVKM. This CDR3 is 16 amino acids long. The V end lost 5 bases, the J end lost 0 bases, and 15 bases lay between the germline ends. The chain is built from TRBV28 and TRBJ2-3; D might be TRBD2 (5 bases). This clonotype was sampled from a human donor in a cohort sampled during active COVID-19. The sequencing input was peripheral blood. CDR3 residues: CASSPIPGTSTDTQYF. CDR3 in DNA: TGTGCCAGCAGTCCCATACCGGGAACTAGCACAGATACGCAGTATTTT.